This paragraph reports one T cell receptor (beta chain). The antigen is not known. It was at deep level that the assay was run. Assay: immunoSEQ multiplex PCR; the TCRdb copy retains only in-frame clones and omits some. The table records under 850,000 clones, more than 85% of them present only once. The data are from a study of shared clonotypes between healthy human individuals. The wider study: There were three CD4 naive, three CD4 memory, two CD8 naive and one CD8 memory plates per donor.

Study-wide results and limits: Some clonotypes were shared by all four sorted-subset donors, while others were not shared. The non-shared ones had lower generation probabilities than the shared ones.

CD45RO-negative CD8 cells positively selected for CCR7 made up the naive population, which excluded terminally differentiated effector memory CD45RA+ cells. Germline V gives CDR1 SGHTA, CDR2 FQGNSA. Trimming stripped 0 bases from V and 4 bases from J, with 15 bases between. The CDR3 has 16 amino acids. J is TRBJ1-2 and V is TRBV7-2; D remains unclear. The sample taken for sequencing was naive CD8+ T cells sorted from blood. The clonotype comes from a man aged 25-40 years in good health. DNA of the CDR3: TGTGCCAGCAGCTTAGCGCAACAGCTACTACCCTATGGCTACACCTTC. Protein: CASSLAQQLLPYGYTF.